The rows below give T cell receptor beta chains drawn from one sample of a study of cytomegalovirus exposure and HLA in healthy donors. Profiling relied on immunoSEQ multiplex PCR, and the TCRdb table lists in-frame clones only, not all of them. The profile shows roughly 200,000 clones, approximately 85% of them singletons. Sequencing was performed on PBMCs. The receptors come from a woman in her forties or fifties in good health and CMV-seronegative. Both conserved end residues are part of each CDR3. Fields, in order: V gene, J gene, CDR3 protein.

TRBV25-1	TRBJ2-5	CASSDGLGETQYF
TRBV27	TRBJ1-5	CASSFTGYNQPQHF
TRBV28	TRBJ2-1	CASSATTSPRNEQFF
TRBV7-2	TRBJ1-2	CASSPGQGGGYTF
TRBV15	TRBJ2-3	CATSYRKSGASTDTQYF
TRBV28	TRBJ2-2	CASRTSGTLTGELFF
TRBV27	TRBJ2-7	CASTQQGKQYF
TRBV4-2	TRBJ1-2	CASSQVVSRETNYGYTF
TRBV4-1	TRBJ1-4	CASSQDGTGGEKLFF
TRBV6-5	TRBJ1-1	CASSATGVPNTEAFF
TRBV19	TRBJ2-7	CASSIGGTSEQYF
TRBV15	TRBJ2-3	CATSRAPEGGTGADTQYF
TRBV11-2	TRBJ1-3	CASSLIRNTIYF
TRBV29-1	TRBJ1-4	CSAKQGATRTNEKLFF
TRBV27	TRBJ2-2	CASTPRNTGELFF
TRBV6-1	TRBJ2-1	CAIRTDSYNEQFF
TRBV28	TRBJ2-7	CASSRGQVGGDYEQYF
TRBV13	TRBJ2-2	CASGRSALGTLDSGTGELFF
TRBV9	TRBJ1-3	CASRRGTGAGGNTIYF
TRBV9	TRBJ2-3	CASSPTTSGSSYF
TRBV14	TRBJ2-5	CASSQVGGFAGETQYF
TRBV5-1	TRBJ1-4	CASSLGTANEKLFF
TRBV29-1	TRBJ2-2	CSVEPGVTGELFF
TRBV14	TRBJ1-1	CASSQQHNKNTEAFF
TRBV11-2	TRBJ2-7	CASSSDREKQYF
TRBV13	TRBJ1-4	CASSAAFTGQGLRGEKLFF
TRBV14	TRBJ2-7	CASSPRTSSYEQYF
TRBV5-1	TRBJ2-5	CASSLGRGETQYF
TRBV6-5	TRBJ2-2	CASSPGQDTGELFF
TRBV4-1	TRBJ1-1	CASSQDYREAFF
TRBV7-2	TRBJ2-1	CASKAGGSYNEQFF
TRBV5-1	TRBJ2-3	CASSLVAGADTQYF
TRBV9	TRBJ2-5	CASSPQAFKLETQYF
TRBV28	TRBJ1-2	CASSPRTMAGYGYTF
TRBV6-6	TRBJ2-7	CASSLISGTGAYEQYF
TRBV27	TRBJ2-1	CASSFRLGVAGEQFF
TRBV7-8	TRBJ2-1	CASSRSGEQFF
TRBV9	TRBJ2-2	CASSVRGGNTGELFF
TRBV28	TRBJ1-1	CASSLGGAGPDEAFF
TRBV28	TRBJ1-1	CASLAGTEAFF
TRBV27	TRBJ2-2	CASSLSQGATGELFF
TRBV27	TRBJ1-5	CASSLRQGARQPQHF
TRBV6-4	TRBJ2-7	CASSPGLAGEYEQYF